This TCR beta chain comes out of a study of blood T cell repertoires in COVID-19. Across the whole study: Sites in the United States, Italy and Spain provided acute and convalescent COVID-19 samples.

Generated by immunoSEQ multiplex PCR, the TCRdb table keeps only in-frame clones and is missing some. The sample carries under 85,000 clones, 65% to 90% recorded once. This clonotype was sampled from an elderly man with acute or convalescent COVID-19. Sequenced sample: peripheral blood.

The CDR3 DNA reads TGCAGAGAGAGACCAGCGAGAACCTACGAGCAGTACTTC. This sequence encodes CRERPARTYEQYF. The chain carries TRBV29-1 and TRBJ2-7, with no clear D. The V gene's germline CDR1 is SQVTM and CDR2 ANQGSEA. This CDR3 is 13 amino acids long.